This T cell receptor beta chain was observed in a study of T-cell memory formation after mild COVID-19. As for the study in general: Most TCR clusters belonged to a single donor. Study-level findings and limits: Pre-infection memory showed some responding clones, and this suggested that cross-reactive memory joined. Second-wave clones that peaked on day 37 lacked confirmed SARS-CoV-2 specificity. Among CD4+ contracting clones, most were CM and EM, and CD8+ ones EMRA.

CDR3 length equals 13 residues. V was trimmed by 0 bases and J by 3 bases, leaving 3 bases between them. Germline V gene lookup returns CDR1 SGHKS and CDR2 YYEKEE (reference sequence). This clonotype has a handful of counts. Antigen: not known. In TCRdb, the 5' RACE reads were re-called with MiXCR into one record per CDR3 protein. The sample has 150,000 to 200,000 distinct CDR3 sequences; 20% to 25% are singletons. This chain connects TRBV5-5 to TRBJ2-2; D is undetermined. Sequencing input: PBMCs or a T cell subset sorted from them (not recorded which). The receptor was derived from an adult woman who had mild COVID-19 (a few samples of this study predate the infection). Cell type and time point are not known. The CDR3 nucleotides read TGTGCCAGCAGCTTGGCGGACACCGGGGAGCTGTTTTTT. Its translation: CASSLADTGELFF.